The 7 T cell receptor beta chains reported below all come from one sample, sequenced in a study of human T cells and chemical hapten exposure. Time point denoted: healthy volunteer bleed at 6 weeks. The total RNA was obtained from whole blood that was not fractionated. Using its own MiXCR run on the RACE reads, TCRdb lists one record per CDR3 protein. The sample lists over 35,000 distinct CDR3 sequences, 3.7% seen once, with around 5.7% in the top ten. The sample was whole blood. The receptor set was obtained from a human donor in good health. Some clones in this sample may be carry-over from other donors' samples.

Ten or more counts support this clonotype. The CDR3 loop is CASSYSSRTSGRATFRYEQFF. The CDR3 DNA sequence: TGTGCCAGCAGTTACTCGAGTCGGACTAGCGGGAGGGCCACGTTTAGGTATGAGCAGTTCTTC. The J gene is TRBJ2-1, the V gene TRBV6-2 or TRBV6-3, with 15 bases matching TRBD2. CDR3 length: 21 residues. Per the germline V gene, CDR1 is MNHEY and CDR2 is SVGEGT. The ends lost 0 bases at V and 8 bases at J; junction bases unmatched: 17.

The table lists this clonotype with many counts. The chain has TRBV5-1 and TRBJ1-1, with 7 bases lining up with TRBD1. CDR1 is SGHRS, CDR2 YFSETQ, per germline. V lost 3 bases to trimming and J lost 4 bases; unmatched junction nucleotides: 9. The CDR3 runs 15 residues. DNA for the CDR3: TGCGCCAGCAGCTATCCAACAGGGGAGGCCACTGAAGCTTTCTTT. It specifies CASSYPTGEATEAFF.

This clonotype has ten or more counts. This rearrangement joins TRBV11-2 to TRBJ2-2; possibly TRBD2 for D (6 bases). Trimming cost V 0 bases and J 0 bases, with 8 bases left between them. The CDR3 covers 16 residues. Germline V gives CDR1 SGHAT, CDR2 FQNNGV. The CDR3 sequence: CASSLDSGANTGELFF. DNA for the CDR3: TGTGCCAGCAGCTTAGATAGCGGTGCGAACACCGGGGAGCTGTTTTTT.

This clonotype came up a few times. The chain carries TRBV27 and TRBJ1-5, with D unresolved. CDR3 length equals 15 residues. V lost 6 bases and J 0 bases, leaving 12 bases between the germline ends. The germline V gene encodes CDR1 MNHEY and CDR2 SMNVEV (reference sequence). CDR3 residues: CASRQGPYSNQPQHF. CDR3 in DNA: TGTGCCAGCAGGCAAGGTCCCTATAGCAATCAGCCCCAGCATTTT.

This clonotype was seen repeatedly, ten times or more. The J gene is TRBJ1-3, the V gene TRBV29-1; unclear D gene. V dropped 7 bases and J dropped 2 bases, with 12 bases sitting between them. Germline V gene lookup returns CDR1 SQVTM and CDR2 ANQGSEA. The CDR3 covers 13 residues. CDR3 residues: CSARASPGNTIYF. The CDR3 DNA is TGCAGCGCTCGGGCCTCTCCTGGAAACACCATATATTTT.

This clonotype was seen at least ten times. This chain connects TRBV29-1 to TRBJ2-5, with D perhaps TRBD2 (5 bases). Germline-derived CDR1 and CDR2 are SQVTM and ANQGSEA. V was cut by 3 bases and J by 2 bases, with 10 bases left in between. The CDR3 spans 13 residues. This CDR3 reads CSVEARGQETQYF. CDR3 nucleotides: TGCAGCGTTGAGGCAAGAGGGCAAGAGACCCAGTACTTC. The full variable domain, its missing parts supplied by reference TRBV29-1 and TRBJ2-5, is SAVISQKPSRDICQRGTSLTIQCQVDSQVTMMFWYRQQPGQSLTLIATANQGSEATYESGFVIDKFPISRPNLTFSTLTVSNMSPEDSSIYLCSVEARGQETQYFGPGTRLLVL.

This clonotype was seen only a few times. CDR3 bases: TGTGCCAGCAGTTTATACCGTGTAAGGGGGCACACCTACGAGCAGTACTTC. Its protein product is CASSLYRVRGHTYEQYF. The chain has TRBV28 and TRBJ2-7, with 7 bases lining up with TRBD1. The germline V gene has CDR1 MDHEN and CDR2 SYDVKM. V was pared by 1 base and J by 2 bases, with 11 bases of the junction left unmatched. The CDR3 loop spans 17 amino acids.